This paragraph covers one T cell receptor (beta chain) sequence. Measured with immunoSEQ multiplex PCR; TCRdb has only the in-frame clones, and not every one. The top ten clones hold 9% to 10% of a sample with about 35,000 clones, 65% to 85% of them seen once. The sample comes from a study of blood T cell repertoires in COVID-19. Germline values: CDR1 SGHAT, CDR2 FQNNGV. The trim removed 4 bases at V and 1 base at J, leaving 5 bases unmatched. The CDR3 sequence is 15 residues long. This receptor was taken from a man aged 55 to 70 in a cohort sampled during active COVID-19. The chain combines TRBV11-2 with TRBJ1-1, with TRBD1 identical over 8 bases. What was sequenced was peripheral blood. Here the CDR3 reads CASSWTGQGNTEAFF. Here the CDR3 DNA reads TGTGCCAGCAGCTGGACAGGGCAGGGGAACACTGAAGCTTTCTTT.